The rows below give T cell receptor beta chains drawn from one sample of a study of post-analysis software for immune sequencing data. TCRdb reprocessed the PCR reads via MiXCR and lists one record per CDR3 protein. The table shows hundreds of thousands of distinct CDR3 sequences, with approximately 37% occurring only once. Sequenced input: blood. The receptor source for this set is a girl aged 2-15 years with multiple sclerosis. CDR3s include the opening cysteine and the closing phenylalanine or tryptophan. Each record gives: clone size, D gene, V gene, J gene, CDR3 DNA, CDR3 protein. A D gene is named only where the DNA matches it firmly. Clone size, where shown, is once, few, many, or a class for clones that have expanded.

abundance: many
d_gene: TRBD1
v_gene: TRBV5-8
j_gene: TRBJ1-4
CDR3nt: TGTGCCAGCAGCCTCGGGACAGGGGATGAAAAACTGTTTTTT
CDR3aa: CASSLGTGDEKLFF

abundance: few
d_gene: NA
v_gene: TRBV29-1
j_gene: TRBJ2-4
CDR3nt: TGCAGCGTTGTGGGGGCAGGTGATAACATTCAGTACTTC
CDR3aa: CSVVGAGDNIQYF

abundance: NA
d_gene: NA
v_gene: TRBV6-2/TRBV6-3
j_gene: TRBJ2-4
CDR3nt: TGTGCCAGCAGTTATTCCGTGGATGTGGGCAAAACCATTCAGTACTTC
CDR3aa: CASSYSVDVGKTIQYF

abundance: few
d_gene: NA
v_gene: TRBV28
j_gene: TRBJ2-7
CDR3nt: TGTGCCAGCGGAAACTACAGGGGGGGAACTTACGAGCAGTACTTC
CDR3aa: CASGNYRGGTYEQYF

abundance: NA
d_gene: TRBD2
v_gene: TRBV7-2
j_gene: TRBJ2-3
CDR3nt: TGTGCCAGCAGCTTAATTCGTATGACTAGCGGCCTCACAGGTACGCAGTATTTT
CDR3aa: CASSLIRMTSGLTGTQYF

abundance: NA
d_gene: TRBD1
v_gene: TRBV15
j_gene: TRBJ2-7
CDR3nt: TGTACTAGCGGACAGGGGGGCTCCGAGCAGTACTTC
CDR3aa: CTSGQGGSEQYF

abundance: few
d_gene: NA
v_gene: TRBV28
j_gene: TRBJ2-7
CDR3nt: TGTGCCAGCAGTTTTGAGGCCCGCGAGCAGTACTTC
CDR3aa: CASSFEAREQYF

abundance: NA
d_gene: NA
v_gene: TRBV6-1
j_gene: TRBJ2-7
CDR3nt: TGTGCCAGCAGGAGAAGTGCGGTTTACGAGCAGTACTTC
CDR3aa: CASRRSAVYEQYF

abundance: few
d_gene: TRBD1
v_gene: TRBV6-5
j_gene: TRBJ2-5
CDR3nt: TGTGCCAGCAGTTGGACAGGGTTTCAAGAGACCCAGTACTTC
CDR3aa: CASSWTGFQETQYF

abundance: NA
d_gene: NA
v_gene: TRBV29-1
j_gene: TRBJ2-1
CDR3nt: TGCAGCGTCGGAGAAGGACAGAATGAGCAGTTCTTC
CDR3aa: CSVGEGQNEQFF

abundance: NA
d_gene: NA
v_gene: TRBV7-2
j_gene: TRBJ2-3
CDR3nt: TGTGCCAGCAGCTTCGCCAGGGTTAGCACAGATACGCAGTATTTT
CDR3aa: CASSFARVSTDTQYF

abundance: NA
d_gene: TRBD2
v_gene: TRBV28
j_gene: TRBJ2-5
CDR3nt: TGTGCCAGCCGGGAGGGCCAGTGGGGCCAAGAGACCCAGTACTTC
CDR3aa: CASREGQWGQETQYF

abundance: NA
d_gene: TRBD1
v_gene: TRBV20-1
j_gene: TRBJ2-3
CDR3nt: TGCAGTGCTAGAGCCCGGGACAGACACACAGATACGCAGTATTTT
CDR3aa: CSARARDRHTDTQYF

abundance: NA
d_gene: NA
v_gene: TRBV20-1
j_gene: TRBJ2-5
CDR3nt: TGCAGTGCGCGGGTGCAAGAGACCCAGTACTTC
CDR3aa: CSARVQETQYF

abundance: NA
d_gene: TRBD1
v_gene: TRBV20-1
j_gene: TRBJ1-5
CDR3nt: TGCAGTGCTAGAGATCTGGTGACAGGGTACAATCAGCCCCAGCATTTT
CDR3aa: CSARDLVTGYNQPQHF

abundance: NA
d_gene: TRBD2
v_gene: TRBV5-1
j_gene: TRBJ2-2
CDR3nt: TGCGCCAGCAGCCCGACTAGCCGACGGACCGGGGAGCTGTTTTTT
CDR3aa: CASSPTSRRTGELFF

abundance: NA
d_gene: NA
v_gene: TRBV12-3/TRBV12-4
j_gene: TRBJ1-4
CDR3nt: TGTGCCAGCAGTTCCCCTGAGACAAGTAATGAAAAACTGTTTTTT
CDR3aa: CASSSPETSNEKLFF

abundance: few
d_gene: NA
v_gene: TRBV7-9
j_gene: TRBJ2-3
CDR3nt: TGTGCCAGCAGCTTTGGTCCTAGGAGCACAGATACGCAGTATTTT
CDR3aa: CASSFGPRSTDTQYF

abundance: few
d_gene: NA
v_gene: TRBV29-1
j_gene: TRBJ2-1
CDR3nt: TGCAGCGTTGCCCCCCGGGCAAAAAATGAGCAGTTCTTC
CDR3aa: CSVAPRAKNEQFF

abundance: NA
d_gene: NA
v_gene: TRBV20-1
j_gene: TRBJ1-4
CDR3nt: TGCAGTGCTAGATTGGGACTTGCAACTAATGAAAAACTGTTTTTT
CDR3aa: CSARLGLATNEKLFF

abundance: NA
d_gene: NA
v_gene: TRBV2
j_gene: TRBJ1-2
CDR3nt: TGTGCCAGCAGTGAAACACAGGATCCTCGGGGCTACACCTTC
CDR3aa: CASSETQDPRGYTF

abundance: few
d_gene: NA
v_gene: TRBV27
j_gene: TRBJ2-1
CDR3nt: TGTGCCAGCAGTGCAGAAGGCAATGAGCAGTTCTTC
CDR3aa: CASSAEGNEQFF

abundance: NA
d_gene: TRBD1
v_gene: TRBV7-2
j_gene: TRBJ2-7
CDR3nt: TGTGCCAGCAGCTCCGGTGGGACAGCGATGTACGAGCAGTACTTC
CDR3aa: CASSSGGTAMYEQYF

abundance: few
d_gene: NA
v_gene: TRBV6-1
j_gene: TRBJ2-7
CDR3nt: TGTGCCAGCTTGGGCTGGGCCTACGAGCAGTACTTC
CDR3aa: CASLGWAYEQYF

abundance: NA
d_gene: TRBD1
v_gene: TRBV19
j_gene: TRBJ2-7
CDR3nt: TGTGCCAGTAGTATAGATCGGACAGGGGCCGAGCAGTACTTC
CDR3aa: CASSIDRTGAEQYF

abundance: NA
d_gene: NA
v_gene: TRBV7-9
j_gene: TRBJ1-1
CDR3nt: TGTGCCAGCGAAGGGCAGGGGAGAGGGAACACTGAAGCTTTCTTT
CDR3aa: CASEGQGRGNTEAFF

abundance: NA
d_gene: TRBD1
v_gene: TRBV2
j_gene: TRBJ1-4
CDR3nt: TGTGCCAGCAGTCAACTGACAGGGGGCTCGGAAAAACTGTTTTTT
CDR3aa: CASSQLTGGSEKLFF

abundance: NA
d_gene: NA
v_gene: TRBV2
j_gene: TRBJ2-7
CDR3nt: TGTGCCAGCAGTGGTTCCCACGAGCAGTACTTC
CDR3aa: CASSGSHEQYF